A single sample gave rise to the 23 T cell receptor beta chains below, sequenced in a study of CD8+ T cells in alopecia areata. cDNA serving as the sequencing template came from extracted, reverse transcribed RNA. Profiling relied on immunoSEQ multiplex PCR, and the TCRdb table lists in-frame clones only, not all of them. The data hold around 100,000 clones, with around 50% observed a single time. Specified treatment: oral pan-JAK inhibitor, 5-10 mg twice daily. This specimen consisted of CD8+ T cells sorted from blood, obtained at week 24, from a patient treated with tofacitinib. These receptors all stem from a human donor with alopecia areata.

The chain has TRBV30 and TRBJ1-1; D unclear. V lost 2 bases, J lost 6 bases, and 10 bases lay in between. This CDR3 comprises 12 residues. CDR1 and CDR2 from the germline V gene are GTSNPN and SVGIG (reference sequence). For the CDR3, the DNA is TGTGCCTGGAGTTACGGTCTAGCTGAAGCTTTCTTT. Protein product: CAWSYGLAEAFF.

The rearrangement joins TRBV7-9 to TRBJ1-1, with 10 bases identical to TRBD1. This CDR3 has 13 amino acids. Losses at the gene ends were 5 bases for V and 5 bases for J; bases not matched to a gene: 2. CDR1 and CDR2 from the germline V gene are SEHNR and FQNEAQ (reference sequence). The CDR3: CASSGGQGTEAFF. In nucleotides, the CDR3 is TGTGCCAGCAGCGGGGGACAGGGGACTGAAGCTTTCTTT.

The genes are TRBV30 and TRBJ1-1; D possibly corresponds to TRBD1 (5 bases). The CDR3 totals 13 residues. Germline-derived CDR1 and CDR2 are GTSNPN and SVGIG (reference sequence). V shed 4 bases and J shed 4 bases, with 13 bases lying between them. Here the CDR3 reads CAWTGTGSTEAFF. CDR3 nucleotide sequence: TGTGCCTGGACAGGGACGGGGAGCACTGAAGCTTTCTTT.

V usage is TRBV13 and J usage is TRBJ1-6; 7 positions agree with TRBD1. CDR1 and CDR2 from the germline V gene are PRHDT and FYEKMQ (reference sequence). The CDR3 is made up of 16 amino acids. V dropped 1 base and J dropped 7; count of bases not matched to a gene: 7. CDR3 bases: TGTGCCAGCAGCTTAGCTAGAGGGGGCATCAATTCACCCCTCCACTTT. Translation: CASSLARGGINSPLHF.

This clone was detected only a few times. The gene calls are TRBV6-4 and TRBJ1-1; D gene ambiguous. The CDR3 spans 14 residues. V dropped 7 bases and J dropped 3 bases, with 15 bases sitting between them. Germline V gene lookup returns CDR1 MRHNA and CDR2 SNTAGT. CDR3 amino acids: CASNITGGHTEAFF. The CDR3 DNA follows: TGTGCCAGCAATATAACCGGAGGTCACACTGAAGCTTTCTTT.

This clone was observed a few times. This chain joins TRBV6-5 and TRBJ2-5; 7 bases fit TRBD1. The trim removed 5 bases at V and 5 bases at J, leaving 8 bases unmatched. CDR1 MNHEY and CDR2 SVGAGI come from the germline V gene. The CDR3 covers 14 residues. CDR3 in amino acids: CASSRQGVWETQYF. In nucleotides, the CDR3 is TGTGCCAGCAGTCGTCAGGGGGTCTGGGAGACCCAGTACTTC.

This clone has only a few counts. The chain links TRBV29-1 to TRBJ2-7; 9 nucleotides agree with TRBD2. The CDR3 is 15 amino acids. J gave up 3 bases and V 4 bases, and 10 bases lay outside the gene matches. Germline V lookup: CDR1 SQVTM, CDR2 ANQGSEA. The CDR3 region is CSVAPTSGGSYEQYF. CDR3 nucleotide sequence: TGCAGCGTTGCCCCGACTAGCGGAGGGAGCTACGAGCAGTACTTC.

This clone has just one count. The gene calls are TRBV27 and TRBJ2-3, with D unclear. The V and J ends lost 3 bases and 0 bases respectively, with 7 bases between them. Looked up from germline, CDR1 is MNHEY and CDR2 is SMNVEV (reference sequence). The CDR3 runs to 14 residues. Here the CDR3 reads CASSFLDSTDTQYF. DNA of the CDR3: TGTGCCAGCAGTTTCCTCGACAGCACAGATACGCAGTATTTT.

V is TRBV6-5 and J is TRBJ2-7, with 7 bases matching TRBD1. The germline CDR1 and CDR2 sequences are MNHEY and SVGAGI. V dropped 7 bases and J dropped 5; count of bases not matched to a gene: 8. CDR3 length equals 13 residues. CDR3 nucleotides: TGTGCCAGCACCCAAGACAGGGACCACGAGCAGTACTTC. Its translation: CASTQDRDHEQYF.

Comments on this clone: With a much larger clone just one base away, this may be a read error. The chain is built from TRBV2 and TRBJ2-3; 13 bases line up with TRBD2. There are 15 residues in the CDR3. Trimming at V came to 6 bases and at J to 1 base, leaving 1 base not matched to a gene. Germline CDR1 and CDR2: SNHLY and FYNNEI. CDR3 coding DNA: TGTGCCAGCAGAGGGACTAGCGGGGGCACAGATACGCAGTATTTT. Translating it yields CASRGTSGGTDTQYF.

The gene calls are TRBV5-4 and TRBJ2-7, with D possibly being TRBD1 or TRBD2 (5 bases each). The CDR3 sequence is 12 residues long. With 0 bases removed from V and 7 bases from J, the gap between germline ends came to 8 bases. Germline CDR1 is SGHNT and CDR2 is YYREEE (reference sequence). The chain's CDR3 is CASSLDWGEQYF. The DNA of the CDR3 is TGTGCCAGCAGCTTGGATTGGGGGGAGCAGTACTTC.

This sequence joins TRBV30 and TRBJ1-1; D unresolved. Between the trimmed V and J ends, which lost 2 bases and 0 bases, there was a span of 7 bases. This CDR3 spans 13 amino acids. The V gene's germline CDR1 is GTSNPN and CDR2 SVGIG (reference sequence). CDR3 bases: TGTGCCTGGAGTTTGGGGTTGAACACTGAAGCTTTCTTT. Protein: CAWSLGLNTEAFF.

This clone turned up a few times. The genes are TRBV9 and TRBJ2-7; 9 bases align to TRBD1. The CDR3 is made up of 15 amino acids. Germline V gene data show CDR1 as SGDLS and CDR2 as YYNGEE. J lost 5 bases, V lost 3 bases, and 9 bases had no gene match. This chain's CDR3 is CASSEGGQGLDEQYF. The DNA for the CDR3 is TGTGCCAGCAGCGAGGGGGGACAGGGACTCGACGAGCAGTACTTC.

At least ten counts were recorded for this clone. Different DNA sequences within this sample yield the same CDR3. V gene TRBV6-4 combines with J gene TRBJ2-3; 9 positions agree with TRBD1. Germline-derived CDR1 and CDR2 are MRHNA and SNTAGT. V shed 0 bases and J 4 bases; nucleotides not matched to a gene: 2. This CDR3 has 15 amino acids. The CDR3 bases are TGTGCCAGCAGTGACTCGACAGGGGGGCCAGATACGCAGTATTTT. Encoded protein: CASSDSTGGPDTQYF.

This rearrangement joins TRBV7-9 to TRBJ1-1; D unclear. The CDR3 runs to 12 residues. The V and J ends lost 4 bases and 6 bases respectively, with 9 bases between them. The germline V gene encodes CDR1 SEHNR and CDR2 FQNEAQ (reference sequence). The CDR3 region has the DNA TGTGCCAGCAGCTATAGACCGGCTGAAGCTTTCTTT. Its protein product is CASSYRPAEAFF.

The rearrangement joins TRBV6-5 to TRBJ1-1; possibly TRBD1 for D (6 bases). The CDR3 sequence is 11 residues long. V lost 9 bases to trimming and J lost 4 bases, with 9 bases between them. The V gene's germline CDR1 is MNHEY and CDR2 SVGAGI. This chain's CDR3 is CASRGGTEAFF. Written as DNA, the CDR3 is TGTGCCAGTCGAGGGGGCACTGAAGCTTTCTTT.

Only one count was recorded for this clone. The CDR3 DNA follows: TGTGCCAGCAGTTCTCTGGGGGTAGAGACTGAAGCTTTCTTT. Translated, it gives CASSSLGVETEAFF. The chain couples TRBV27 to TRBJ1-1; tentatively, D is TRBD1 (5 bases). The germline V gene encodes CDR1 MNHEY and CDR2 SMNVEV (reference sequence). The CDR3 runs 14 residues. V lost 4 bases and J 5 bases, leaving 14 bases between the germline ends.

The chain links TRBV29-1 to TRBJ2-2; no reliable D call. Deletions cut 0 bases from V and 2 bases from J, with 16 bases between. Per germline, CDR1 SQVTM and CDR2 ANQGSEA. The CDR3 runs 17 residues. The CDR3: CSVEDDLSPLNTGELFF. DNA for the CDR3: TGCAGCGTTGAAGACGACCTCTCTCCCTTAAACACCGGGGAGCTGTTTTTT.

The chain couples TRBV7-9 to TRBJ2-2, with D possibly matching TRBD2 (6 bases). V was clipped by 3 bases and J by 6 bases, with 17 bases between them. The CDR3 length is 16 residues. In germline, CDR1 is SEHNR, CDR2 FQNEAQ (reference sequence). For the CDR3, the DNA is TGTGCCAGCAGCTTGGTCCCTCGAAGCGGGCCCGGGGAGCTGTTTTTT. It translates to CASSLVPRSGPGELFF.

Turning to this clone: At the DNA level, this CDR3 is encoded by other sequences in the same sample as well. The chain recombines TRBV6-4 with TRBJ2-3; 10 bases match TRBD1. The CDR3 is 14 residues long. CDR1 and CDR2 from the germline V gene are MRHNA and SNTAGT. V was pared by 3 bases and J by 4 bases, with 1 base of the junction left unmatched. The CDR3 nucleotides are TGTGCCAGCAGTGAAGGGACAGGGGCAGATACGCAGTATTTT. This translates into CASSEGTGADTQYF.

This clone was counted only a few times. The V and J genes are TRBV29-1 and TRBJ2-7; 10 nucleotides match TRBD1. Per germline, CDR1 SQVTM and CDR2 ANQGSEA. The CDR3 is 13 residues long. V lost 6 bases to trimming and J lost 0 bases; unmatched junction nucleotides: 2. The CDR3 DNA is TGCAGCGTGGGACAGGGGACCTCCTACGAGCAGTACTTC. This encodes CSVGQGTSYEQYF.

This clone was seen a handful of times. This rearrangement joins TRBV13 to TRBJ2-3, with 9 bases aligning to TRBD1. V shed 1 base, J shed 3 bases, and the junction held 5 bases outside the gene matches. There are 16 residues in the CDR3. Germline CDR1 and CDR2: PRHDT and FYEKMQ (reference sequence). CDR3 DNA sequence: TGTGCCAGCAGCTTAGTCACAGGGGGCGCGACAGATACGCAGTATTTT. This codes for CASSLVTGGATDTQYF.

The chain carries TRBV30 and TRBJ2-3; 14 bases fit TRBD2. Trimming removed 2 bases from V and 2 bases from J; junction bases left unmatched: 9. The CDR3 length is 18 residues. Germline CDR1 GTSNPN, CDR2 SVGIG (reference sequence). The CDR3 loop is CAWSRGLAGDPPTDTQYF. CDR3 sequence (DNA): TGTGCCTGGAGTAGGGGACTAGCGGGGGACCCCCCCACAGATACGCAGTATTTT.